These 11 T cell receptor beta chains were all obtained from the same sample, sequenced in a study of beta chain features in type 1 diabetes. Expressed TCRB transcripts got sequenced, as all isolated RNA was reverse transcribed. Profiled with immunoSEQ multiplex PCR; TCRdb holds only in-frame clones, not every one. The table lists around 450,000 clones, roughly an eighth of them singletons. Sample: naive CD4+ T cells from blood. These TCRs come from a woman aged 18-35 years in good health.

The chain employs TRBV2 and TRBJ1-6; no clear D. CDR1 and CDR2 from the germline V gene are SNHLY and FYNNEI. Trimming left V 3 bases short and J 10 bases short, with 16 bases between. This CDR3 has 15 residues. CDR3 coding DNA: TGTGCCAGCAGTGACTGGCCTGGATTAGGATCACCCCTCCACTTT. This sequence encodes CASSDWPGLGSPLHF.

The table lists this clone with a few counts. Other DNA variants within this sample encode the same CDR3. The genes are TRBV20-1 and TRBJ1-1; D not certain. This CDR3 has 11 amino acids. V lost 5 bases, J lost 0 bases, and 4 bases lay in between. Germline CDR1 is DFQATT and CDR2 is SNEGSKA (reference sequence). The CDR3 region is CSAPLNTEAFF. CDR3 in DNA: TGCAGTGCTCCTCTGAACACTGAAGCTTTCTTT.

The V and J genes are TRBV5-4 and TRBJ2-6; D gene ambiguous. The CDR3 length is 14 residues. Trimming left V 4 bases short and J 3 bases short, with 8 bases between. The germline V gene has CDR1 SGHNT and CDR2 YYREEE (reference sequence). CDR3 amino acids: CASSLAGGANVLTF. The CDR3 region has the DNA TGTGCCAGCAGCCTGGCCGGTGGGGCCAACGTCCTGACTTTC.

Regarding this clone: Other nucleotide sequences from this sample produce the same CDR3. The chain has TRBV7-3 and TRBJ2-1, with D possibly TRBD1 on 6 matching bases. CDR3 length: 13 residues. Trimming shortened V by 5 bases and J by 4 bases, and 9 bases separated the two germline ends. Per the germline V gene, CDR1 is SGHTA and CDR2 is FQGTGA. Here the CDR3 DNA reads TGTGCCAGCAGCCCTCAGGGGTACAATGAGCAGTTCTTC. Its translation is CASSPQGYNEQFF.

The table lists this clone with a few counts. The chain recombines TRBV9 with TRBJ1-1, with D unclear. CDR3 length: 15 residues. Germline assignment: CDR1 SGDLS and CDR2 YYNGEE. Trimming left V 4 bases short and J 1 base short, with 14 bases between. The CDR3 region has the DNA TGTGCCAGCAGCCTGGAGGGAATTCCGAACACTGAAGCTTTCTTT. It encodes CASSLEGIPNTEAFF.

This clone was picked up a small number of times. The rearrangement links TRBV7-9 to TRBJ2-1; D perhaps matches TRBD1 (5 bases). V lost 3 bases and J 7 bases, leaving 22 bases between the germline ends. The CDR3 is 17 residues long. The V gene's germline CDR1 is SEHNR and CDR2 FQNEAQ (reference sequence). The CDR3 is CASSFTVLGQMGNEQFF. CDR3 nucleotide sequence: TGTGCCAGCAGCTTTACCGTATTGGGGCAAATGGGGAATGAGCAGTTCTTC. The full variable domain, rest sourced from reference TRBV7-9 and TRBJ2-1, is DTGVSQNPRHKITKRGQNVTFRCDPISEHNRLYWYRQTLGQGPEFLTYFQNEAQLEKSRLLSDRFSAERPKGSFSTLEIQRTEQGDSAMYLCASSFTVLGQMGNEQFFGPGTRLTVL.

The V call is TRBV7-2, the J call TRBJ2-3; possible D gene TRBD1, 5 bases. The CDR3 has 16 residues. Trimming took 5 bases from V and 3 from J, leaving 18 bases between them. Germline CDR1 and CDR2: SGHTA and FQGNSA. This CDR3 is CASSQIGRVGTDTQYF. The CDR3 nucleotides are TGTGCCAGCAGCCAAATAGGCAGGGTTGGGACAGATACGCAGTATTTT.

This rearrangement joins TRBV5-1 to TRBJ2-2; no definite D call. CDR1 SGHRS and CDR2 YFSETQ come from the germline V gene. V dropped 2 bases and J dropped 3 bases, with 8 bases sitting between them. This CDR3 region has 14 residues. CDR3 amino acids: CASSLDTDTGELFF. CDR3 DNA: TGCGCCAGCAGCTTAGACACCGACACCGGGGAGCTGTTTTTT.

The genes are TRBV2 and TRBJ2-1; unclear D gene. CDR3 size: 14 residues. From germline, CDR1 is SNHLY and CDR2 FYNNEI. V lost 1 base to trimming and J lost 3 bases, with 7 bases between them. CDR3 sequence (DNA): TGTGCCAGCAGTGAAGGGATCCTCTACAATGAGCAGTTCTTC. Its protein is CASSEGILYNEQFF.

The V call is TRBV7-6, the J call TRBJ2-7; D call uncertain. The V gene lost 5 bases and the J gene lost 6 bases, with 14 bases spanning the gap. This CDR3 has 13 residues. Germline V gives CDR1 SGHVS, CDR2 FNYEAQ. Here the CDR3 reads CASSQNEVGEQYV. The CDR3 bases are TGTGCCAGCAGCCAGAACGAGGTCGGCGAGCAGTACGTC.

V usage is TRBV29-1 and J usage is TRBJ1-6; the D gene is possibly TRBD1 (6 bases). V was cut by 5 bases and J by 14 bases, with 19 bases left in between. There are 13 residues in the CDR3. Germline CDR1 reads SQVTM; CDR2 reads ANQGSEA. CDR3 DNA sequence: TGCAGCGTTAGGGATGGGGGGGCCGGATCCCTCCACTTT. Its translation: CSVRDGGAGSLHF.